This T cell receptor (beta chain) was sequenced during a study of shared clonotypes between healthy human individuals (TCRdb year 2020). Study-level background: The cohort comprised a couple of women and a few men aged 18 to 49 years. Different laboratories and diverse techniques were used to prepare libraries and sequence TCR repertoires, to increase sequencing depth and limit assay-specific biases. Leukapheresis yielded between about 0.8 and 8.9 billion PBMCs per donor. For each donor, CD4 naive and CD4 memory were each given three plates, CD8 naive was given two plates, and CD8 memory was given one plate. Blood TCR repertoires of roughly five healthy adults were deeply sequenced to estimate repertoire size and the extent of clonotype sharing between individuals.

Healthy HIV-negative adults with no recently reported acute infections or vaccinations were included as donors. Every donor was a Caucasian adult residing in Nashville, Tennessee, USA. CD4+ T cells were enriched through magnetic negative selection, after which naive cells were positively selected on CD45RA and the remaining negative fraction served as the memory subset. Blood was obtained by leukapheresis, after which PBMCs were separated by Ficoll-Histopaque density gradient centrifugation and cryopreserved in liquid nitrogen vapor phase. Analytical flow cytometry was used to check the purity and quantity of each magnetically sorted T cell population. Each sorted fraction had its genomic DNA isolated and then quantified by UV absorbance on a Nanodrop 2000c. Relative to germline, V is missing 6 bases and J is missing 5 bases, with 12 bases of the junction outside any gene match. As encoded in the germline V gene, CDR1 is MRHNA while CDR2 is SNTAGT. Measured from the cysteine to the phenylalanine, the CDR3 is 16 residues long. Only the CDR3 DNA is retained, 48 bases long and in frame from the first base.

Details on this clone: Its antigen specificity is not known. No base quality information exists; no much larger clone differs at one position.

Paper-wide results and their limitations: Clonotypes shared by all four sorted-subset donors showed higher generation probabilities than non-shared clonotypes. Estimated clonotype richness was generally larger for naive than for memory subsets. Because the study included a small number of donors, the genetic and exposure-history diversity represented was limited. Pairwise subsampling led to the expectation that sequencing depth would affect the degree of clonotype sharing among donors. Rarefaction of sorted-subset datasets indicated incomplete sequencing despite the large sequencing depth. Sharing across several donors was observed for approximately 5% of naive CD4, about 3.2% of naive CD8, over 2% of memory CD4, and over 0.3% of memory CD8 clonotypes. Sampling was restricted to blood, and TCR repertoires in tissues likely differ from the TCR repertoires found in blood.

TCR CDR3 regions were amplified from genomic DNA by multiplex PCR using the deep immunoSEQ assay. For each cell subset, the extracted genomic DNA was distributed evenly across all wells of several immunoSEQ 96-well plates, and each plate served as one replicate. For sorted subsets, 200 to 250 ng of genomic DNA, equivalent to some 30,000 T cell genomes, went into each replicate PCR. Purified libraries were quantified with a Qubit 3.0 fluorometer, sized on a Bioanalyzer 2100, and re-quantified with the KAPA Library Quantification kit. Each immunoSEQ 96-well plate was sequenced on its own single-read 150-cycle Illumina NextSeq 550 flow cell. Per the authors' processing: The immunoSEQ output contained only junctional sequences without quality scores, so filtering could not match that applied to full-length reads. To assign V/J genes and CDR3, sequences were annotated using PyIR, a Python wrapper for IgBLAST v1.9, with IMGT germline references. Any read was removed if the V/J assignment was weak (E-value above 1e-6), the CDR3 was missing, or the read contained stop codons, out-of-frame junctions, or ambiguous translated residues. V3J clonotypes were defined by identical inferred V gene, J gene, and CDR3 amino acid sequence. To compute the percentage overlap between repertoires, the number of shared unique clonotypes was divided by the size of the smaller repertoire. RTK rarefaction, the Chao1 estimator, and Recon v2.1 estimates of unobserved clonotypes were used to assess repertoire richness. Generation probabilities for all TCRbeta clonotypes obtained by the gDNA method from four donors were computed using OLGA. TCRdb stores this immuneACCESS table with in-frame sequences only. Part of the clones is absent; in the studies checked, under half of the shortfall reflects unresolved V genes, and no reason is known for the rest. That table is the source of V, J and clone size, and D and trimming were worked out from the DNA. This sample lists over a million clones; under 80% were detected once. About 1.5% of the sample is taken by the ten largest.

This clonotype was obtained from a man aged 18 to 29 in good health. Here the chain combines TRBV6-4 and TRBJ1-1, and TRBD1 matches 10 of the central bases. The specimen was memory CD4+ T cells sorted from blood. The intended sense of this specimen's cell subset or site label: CD45RA-negative fraction. CDR3 region: CASSLLPGQGRTEAFF. The sequenced DNA is TGTGCCAGCAGCCTTTTACCGGGACAGGGGAGGACTGAAGCTTTCTTT.